The present entry profiles one TCR beta chain with its context. Its antigen remains undetermined. Base qualities are not at hand, and no much larger clone is one base apart. This sample was taken from a study of cytomegalovirus exposure and HLA in healthy donors (dated by TCRdb to the late 2010s). At the level of the whole study: An earlier analysis of approximately 590 of the donors reported about 290 Gb of sequence data and 117 million unique TCR beta sequences from 150 million to 200 million T cells. Typing coverage differed by locus: A, B, C, DRB1 and DQB1 were typed in roughly 620-640 donors, DQA1 in 500 to 550, DPA1 in approximately 610, and DPB1 in 400 to 490. The study profiled the T cell repertoires of under 700 subjects by immunosequencing and related them to cytomegalovirus serostatus. Rather than drawing on any new phenotypic data, the later analysis identified candidate immune exposures from TCR beta sequences and the way those sequences occurred across donors. A later analysis re-examined previously published TCR beta repertoires from over 500 donors and added high-resolution HLA genotyping to investigate patterns of TCR occurrence. An earlier analysis of 587 of the donors used high-throughput TCR beta sequencing to judge whether each TCR beta V gene segment behaved as functional or pseudogenic. Donor age, sex, ethnicity and CMV serostatus were collected together with the repertoire data. On average, around 200,000 unique TCR beta nucleotide sequences were sequenced per donor among fewer than 500 genotyped donors of the cohort, with 15% to 20% of those sequences being non-productive. To predict cytomegalovirus infection status, the study brought together high-throughput TCR immunosequencing, statistical association of individual TCRs with disease status, and machine learning. Class I and class II HLA loci were covered by the typing at four-digit resolution. A later genetic analysis used genome-wide SNP genotypes for about 65% of the roughly 700 donors, treating that subset as a discovery cohort. Because of strong linkage in the cohort, four or five DR-DQ haplotypes were treated as single units for association and clustering. The aim of the study was to test whether cataloging public T cell receptors could identify signatures of past pathogen exposure. In addition to the first cohort of 666 subjects, a separate validation cohort of under 150 different subjects was used. The genetic ancestry cluster associated with self-reported Caucasian donors included over 80% of the roughly 390 genotyped donors. Around 320 gigabases of sequencing data and 78 million or so unique TCR sequences were included in an early release covering about 700 HLA-typed donors. Every repertoire in the discovery cohort had been generated on one and the same sequencing platform. Paper-wide results and their limitations: Because HLA typing was unavailable for some donors at each locus, only the typed subset was used in association tests. CMV serostatus was the only immune exposure information available for the cohort. Linkage disequilibrium might explain the correlated functional status among segregating V segments, but an unknown experimental factor could not be ruled out. In a later genetic analysis, fewer N-insertions in productive TCRs were reported among donors in an Asian-associated ancestry cluster than the roughly 640-donor mean. The classifier was reported to diagnose cytomegalovirus status with high specificity and sensitivity in both the original and validation cohorts. The cohort was sequenced for TCR beta chains only, and without alpha or paired-chain data the features that could be detected were limited. Some IMGT-functional V segments, including TRBV6-2 and TRBV6-3, could not be distinguished by the 87-base-pair reads and were therefore excluded. Presence/absence analyses assumed roughly uniform sequencing depth across donors, an assumption that may not hold. In vitro tests confirmed that three of the cytomegalovirus-associated TCR beta chains recognize cytomegalovirus antigens. In a later genetic analysis, a missense DCLRE1C variant was associated with V-gene and J-gene trimming of TCR beta chains, and the association was replicated in an independent cohort. A total of 150 to 200 TCR beta chains were listed by the study as associated with cytomegalovirus. When HLA alleles, especially DR and DQ, strongly co-occurred, attributing TCR associations to individual alleles was difficult. A further reported finding was that TCR beta sequences accurately predicted the HLA-A and HLA-B alleles for most subjects in the first cohort. A later analysis found that HLA-associated TCR beta chains were more clonally expanded and had lower generation probabilities than equally common non-associated chains. In a later analysis, most CMV-associated TCR beta chains were found to appear HLA-restricted, with HLA associations seemingly driven largely by CMV exposure. According to a later analysis, parvovirus B19, influenza, CMV and Epstein-Barr virus appeared linked to several top co-occurrence clusters. A later analysis found that TCR association rates varied across HLA loci, with DRB1 alleles showing the most associated TCRs and HLA-C alleles the fewest. Specific HLA alleles were associated with roughly 16,000 TCR beta sequences at a false discovery rate of 0.05 in a later analysis. The authors suggested that the approach could potentially be generalized to other disease states and immunological phenotypes. Because counts were too low, roughly 18 rarely observed V segments, including chromosome 9 orphons, were left out of the earlier analysis of some 640 of the donors. In an earlier analysis of 587 of the donors, most TCR beta V segments appeared in productive rearrangements about 87% or about 30% of the time, broadly matching IMGT annotations. Most TCR sequences were observed very rarely across donors, whereas some public TCRs were present in many individuals. A cluster of highly shared sequence variants was judged likely to represent a technical artifact of the sequencing pipeline.

Library preparation was by the immunoSEQ multiplex PCR assay. The multiplex PCR relied on a mix of 60 forward primers for TCR Vbeta segments and 13 reverse primers for TCR Jbeta segments. The CDR3 region of rearranged TCR beta genes was amplified from genomic DNA with a multiplex PCR assay. Amplified TCR beta libraries were sequenced as 87-base-pair reads on the Illumina HiSeq System. In the original analysis: A later analysis tallied roughly 80 million unique TCR beta chains across the 700 or so repertoires, and roughly 11 million of those chains were shared by two or more donors. To remove PCR and sequencing errors, raw reads were error-corrected and collapsed into unique sequences using a nearest-neighbor algorithm that merged closely related sequences. CDR3 sequences were aligned to IMGT reference sequences to assign V, D and J gene segments. For a sequence to be retained, a match of at least six nucleotides was required to both a V gene segment and a J gene segment. Rearrangements were called productive when the CDR3 lacked stop codons and stayed in frame with V and J; all others were non-productive. CDR3 was defined by IMGT convention, running from the second conserved V-encoded cysteine to the conserved J-encoded phenylalanine. The earlier analysis of around 640 of the donors excluded sequences that lacked an unambiguous match to a single V gene segment. In an earlier analysis of 587 of the donors, V segments were called functional above 56.7% productive rearrangements and were called segregating when the between-donor standard deviation exceeded 5%. To diagnose cytomegalovirus status from the catalog of TCR beta chain sequences, a statistical classification framework was built. In a later analysis, V and J genes were assigned by comparing TCR nucleotide sequences against IMGT/GENE-DB human TR gene sequences. The TCRdist pipeline was used in a later analysis to assign CDR3 sequences and most-parsimonious VDJ recombination scenarios. In a later analysis, each TCR beta chain was defined by its CDR3 amino acid sequence together with its V-gene family, and reads without a unique V-gene family were excluded. As a way to deal with suspected cross-contamination and a sequencing artifact, a later analysis dropped nearly 600 nucleotide sequences that were highly shared and had low generation probability. In a later analysis, a clonal expansion index for each public chain was calculated from normalized within-repertoire ranks of inferred template counts. A later analysis computed generation probabilities with a VDJ recombination model fitted to out-of-frame rearrangements, and checked the results against IGoR. In a later analysis, TCR-TCR, TCR-HLA and TCR-CMV co-occurrence was scored with hypergeometric tests, and a repertoire-size bias correction was applied to TCR pairs. In a later analysis, false discovery rates were estimated by permuting HLA or CMV assignments 20 times. A later analysis grouped co-occurring TCRs with DBSCAN, adding TCRdist sequence similarity when clustering within HLA-allele-positive subsets. Repertoires with fewer than 30,000 or more than 120,000 public chains were left out of co-occurrence clustering, as were four to six repertoires with anomalous nucleotide sharing. TCRdb limited this immuneACCESS table to in-frame rearrangements with V and J called. A share of clones is missing; checked studies link under half to unresolved V genes, and the rest is unexplained. The V and J calls and clone size come from that table; D and trimming were worked out from the DNA. This sample gives about 150,000 clones in total; 84% of them show up just once. Together, the top ten hold 1.5% to 2.5% of the sample.

The CDR3 starts with the cysteine, ends with the phenylalanine, and has 16 residues. CDR3 DNA only is kept here, 48 bases in frame from base 1. The germline V gene gives CDR1 as KGHSH and CDR2 as LQKENI. Trimming removed 2 bases from V and 0 bases from J; the gene matches leave 4 bases unexplained. The cohort comprised around 700 healthy bone marrow donors. Cohort members were all nominally healthy when sampled, although unrecorded immune exposures were likely present. The donor was CMV seronegative and was included in the group of about 350 seronegative cohort members. Every donor gave a peripheral blood sample, and the peripheral blood mononuclear cells from that sample were used for TCR beta sequencing. Genomic DNA was extracted from the blood cell samples with the Qiagen DNeasy Blood Extraction Kit.

This clonotype was sampled from a man aged 18 to 30 in good health and CMV-seronegative. The chain is assembled from TRBV18 and TRBJ1-1, with 9 junctional bases fitting TRBD1. The sequenced material came from PBMCs. Read as DNA, the sequence is TGTGCCAGCTCACCAAGGACAGGGGCCATGAACACTGAAGCTTTCTTT. This codes for CASSPRTGAMNTEAFF.